One sample yielded the 25 T cell receptor beta chains listed below, sequenced in a study of radiotherapy plus CTLA-4 blockade in lung cancer. Profiling relied on immunoSEQ multiplex PCR, and the TCRdb table lists in-frame clones only, not all of them. The sample includes about 57,000 clones, around 79% of them seen just once. The sequenced sample was peripheral blood, obtained from a patient treated with radiotherapy plus ipilimumab. The receptors derive from a human donor with non-small cell lung cancer who had a complete response to radiotherapy plus ipilimumab.

This clone was detected once. This sequence joins TRBV5-6 and TRBJ1-5; TRBD1 matches 7 bases. The CDR3 runs 15 residues. With V trimmed by 1 base and J by 3 bases, 4 bases remained unmatched. CDR1 is SGHDT, CDR2 YYEEEE, per germline. The CDR3 spells CASSLSGTDNQPQHF. The DNA for the CDR3 is TGTGCCAGCAGCTTGTCTGGGACAGACAATCAGCCCCAGCATTTT.

This clone was seen a single time. V is TRBV25-1 and J is TRBJ1-2; D is perhaps TRBD1 (6 bases). This CDR3 is 14 amino acids long. V lost 1 base and J lost 2, with 8 bases in between. Germline lookup yields CDR1 MGHDK and CDR2 SYGVNS. CDR3 sequence (DNA): TGTGCCAGCAGTGAATCCAGGGGAAACTATGGCTACACCTTC. This sequence encodes CASSESRGNYGYTF.

The V and J genes are TRBV4-1 and TRBJ2-4; TRBD2 is a possible D gene (5 bases). Germline assignment: CDR1 MGHRA and CDR2 YSYEKL. The CDR3 sequence is 16 residues long. The V end lost 3 bases, the J end lost 0 bases, and 12 bases lay between the germline ends. CDR3 in DNA: TGCGCCAGCAGCCACCGAGCGGTACTAGCCAAAAACATTCAGTACTTC. It specifies CASSHRAVLAKNIQYF.

This chain links TRBV19 with TRBJ2-5, with 12 bases aligning to TRBD2. Germline lookup yields CDR1 LNHDA and CDR2 SQIVND (reference sequence). This CDR3 is 14 amino acids long. V shed 6 bases, J shed 4 bases, and the junction held 3 bases outside the gene matches. CDR3 DNA: TGTGCCAGTAGGAAGACTAGCGGGAGAGAGACCCAGTACTTC. It codes for CASRKTSGRETQYF.

The chain employs TRBV25-1 and TRBJ1-4; possibly TRBD1 for D (6 bases). Germline V lookup: CDR1 MGHDK, CDR2 SYGVNS. Trimming pared 3 bases from V and 7 bases from J, leaving 12 bases between. CDR3 size: 14 residues. This CDR3 reads CASSDKETGEKLFF. CDR3 sequence (DNA): TGTGCCAGCAGTGATAAAGAGACAGGTGAAAAACTGTTTTTT.

This chain connects TRBV7-9 to TRBJ1-1, with 9 nucleotides matching TRBD1. V lost 3 bases, J lost 11 bases, and 7 bases stayed unmatched. Germline V gene data show CDR1 as SEHNR and CDR2 as FQNEAQ (reference sequence). The CDR3 runs to 13 residues. The CDR3 DNA reads as TGTGCCAGCAGCTTCACAGGGGGCCCGGAGGCTTTCTTT. Its translation: CASSFTGGPEAFF.

V and J are TRBV5-4 and TRBJ2-5; D may be TRBD1 (6 bases). V was shortened by 4 bases and J by 1 base, with 11 bases between the two germline ends. The CDR3 length is 14 residues. Germline CDR1 and CDR2: SGHNT and YYREEE (reference sequence). The DNA for the CDR3 is TGTGCCAGCAGCCCGCCACAGGGCCAAGAGACCCAGTACTTC. Translating it yields CASSPPQGQETQYF.

This chain joins TRBV19 and TRBJ1-2; 8 bases agree with TRBD1. The CDR3 runs 14 residues. Germline lookup yields CDR1 LNHDA and CDR2 SQIVND (reference sequence). After removal of 6 bases from V and 2 bases from J, the junction contained 5 bases not matched to a gene. As DNA, the CDR3 is TGTGCCAGTAGAAAACAGGGGGGAAACTATGGCTACACCTTC. Protein: CASRKQGGNYGYTF.

This sequence joins TRBV15 and TRBJ1-2; TRBD1 aligns across 7 bases. The CDR3 runs 14 residues. From germline, CDR1 is LNHNV and CDR2 YYDKDF (reference sequence). After removal of 2 bases from V and 5 bases from J, the junction contained 5 bases not matched to a gene. CDR3 loop: CATSRRQGLYGYTF. The CDR3 bases are TGTGCCACCAGCAGAAGACAGGGACTTTATGGCTACACCTTC.

This chain links TRBV29-1 with TRBJ2-1; 7 nucleotides agree with TRBD1. Germline values: CDR1 SQVTM, CDR2 ANQGSEA. The CDR3 covers 17 residues. The V segment lost 7 bases and the J segment 1 base; nucleotides outside the gene matches: 16. This CDR3 reads CSAHPRQGIKSYNEQFF. The CDR3 nucleotides are TGCAGCGCACATCCACGACAGGGAATAAAGTCCTACAATGAGCAGTTCTTC.

The rearrangement uses TRBV7-9 and TRBJ2-1, with TRBD1 identical over 7 bases. The germline CDR1 and CDR2 sequences are SEHNR and FQNEAQ (reference sequence). This CDR3 has 18 amino acids. V lost 1 base to trimming and J lost 4 bases; unmatched junction nucleotides: 13. The CDR3 coding sequence is TGTGCCAGCAGCTTAGGCGAAGGGGCAGGGGGAAGTTACAATGAGCAGTTCTTC. It codes for CASSLGEGAGGSYNEQFF.

This clone was seen only a few times. V gene TRBV25-1 combines with J gene TRBJ1-5; 7 nucleotides match TRBD1. Germline V gene sequence: CDR1 MGHDK, CDR2 SYGVNS. This CDR3 is built from 17 residues. V was clipped by 1 base and J by 5 bases; unmatched bases: 11. As DNA, the CDR3 is TGTGCCAGCAGTGAATCAGGCCGAGGGGGCTCCCATCAGCCCCAGCATTTT. It encodes CASSESGRGGSHQPQHF.

The chain is built from TRBV5-6 and TRBJ1-4, with TRBD1 identical over 9 bases. This CDR3 has 16 amino acids. The V gene end was trimmed by 4 bases and the J gene end by 4 bases; junction bases not matched to a gene: 8. From germline, CDR1 is SGHDT and CDR2 YYEEEE. CDR3 protein: CASSPTGTGYNEKLFF. CDR3 sequence (DNA): TGTGCCAGCAGCCCAACCGGGACAGGGTATAATGAAAAACTGTTTTTT.

The sample holds one count of this clone. V is TRBV5-8 and J is TRBJ2-1; the match to TRBD2 covers 8 bases. The V gene end was trimmed by 0 bases and the J gene end by 10 bases; junction bases not matched to a gene: 3. Germline V gives CDR1 SGHTS, CDR2 YDEGEE. CDR3 length: 13 amino acids. CDR3 DNA sequence: TGTGCCAGCAGCTTGGAAGGACTAGCCGAGCAGTTCTTC. Protein: CASSLEGLAEQFF.

This chain uses TRBV11-2 with TRBJ2-1; the D is unclear. Germline V lookup: CDR1 SGHAT, CDR2 FQNNGV. V was cut by 3 bases and J by 0 bases, with 9 bases left in between. The CDR3 has 15 residues. The DNA for the CDR3 is TGTGCCAGCAGCTTTGGCGGATCCTCCTACAATGAGCAGTTCTTC. Its protein product is CASSFGGSSYNEQFF.

CDR3 sequence (DNA): TGTGCCAGCAGCTTACGAGTCATGGCCACCGGCGGGGCTTTCTTT. Translated, it gives CASSLRVMATGGAFF. V and J are TRBV7-2 and TRBJ1-1; no clear D. Germline V CDR1 and CDR2: SGHTA, FQGNSA. Trimming stripped 2 bases from V and 11 bases from J, with 21 bases between. CDR3 length: 15 residues.

V is TRBV30 and J is TRBJ1-4; D ambiguous. The CDR3 runs to 15 residues. V was cut by 3 bases and J by 1 base, with 12 bases left in between. Germline V gives CDR1 GTSNPN, CDR2 SVGIG (reference sequence). CDR3 DNA: TGTGCCTGGAGCAACCGGGGAGAAACTAATGAAAAACTGTTTTTT. This sequence encodes CAWSNRGETNEKLFF.

The gene calls are TRBV6-5 and TRBJ1-2; 7 nucleotides match TRBD1. Germline CDR1 and CDR2: MNHEY and SVGAGI. V was clipped by 5 bases and J by 2 bases; unmatched bases: 5. The CDR3 covers 14 residues. The CDR3 is CASSPRDRNYGYTF. The DNA of the CDR3 is TGTGCCAGCAGTCCCCGGGACAGAAACTATGGCTACACCTTC.

The V call is TRBV28, the J call TRBJ1-2, with a tentative D call TRBD1 (5 bases). V lost 6 bases and J lost 1, with 9 bases in between. Germline lookup yields CDR1 MDHEN and CDR2 SYDVKM. CDR3 size: 13 residues. CDR3 sequence (DNA): TGTGCCAGCAGACAGGACCTTAACTATGGCTACACCTTC. This gives the protein CASRQDLNYGYTF.

The V call is TRBV12-5, the J call TRBJ2-2, with 7 positions matching TRBD2. The V gene's germline CDR1 is LGHNT and CDR2 FRNRAP. The V gene end was trimmed by 6 bases and the J gene end by 5 bases; junction bases not matched to a gene: 15. The CDR3 consists of 17 residues. This CDR3 reads CASGPRGSFIGTGELFF. The CDR3 DNA reads as TGTGCTAGTGGCCCACGCGGGAGCTTTATTGGGACCGGGGAGCTGTTTTTT. The variable domain in full, with the rest retrieved from reference TRBV12-5 and TRBJ2-2, is DARVTQTPRHKVTEMGQEVTMRCQPILGHNTVFWYRQTMMQGLELLAYFRNRAPLDDSGMPKDRFSAEMPDATLATLKIQPSEPRDSAVYFCASGPRGSFIGTGELFFGEGSRLTVL.

This clone was seen more than once but under ten times. The junction does not match germline at one end; this may be a read error. The genes are TRBV7-7 and TRBJ2-2; D not certain. CDR1 is SSHAT, CDR2 FNYEAQ, per germline (reference sequence). This CDR3 is built from 12 residues. CDR3 in DNA: TGTGCTAGCAGACCCTCTACGGGGGAGCTGTTTTTT. It specifies CASRPSTGELFF.

The chain employs TRBV29-1 and TRBJ2-1, with 10 positions matching TRBD1. Germline assignment: CDR1 SQVTM and CDR2 ANQGSEA. This CDR3 has 17 amino acids. Unmatched junction bases numbered 18, after V lost 7 bases and J lost 6 bases. CDR3: CSAGGARQGAGRNEQFF. The CDR3 DNA is TGCAGCGCCGGGGGGGCCCGACAGGGGGCGGGACGCAATGAGCAGTTCTTC.

The rearrangement uses TRBV7-8 and TRBJ1-1; TRBD1 agrees at 7 bases. The V segment lost 5 bases and the J segment 5 bases; nucleotides outside the gene matches: 8. The germline V gene has CDR1 SGHVS and CDR2 FQNEAQ. The CDR3 is 14 residues long. As DNA, the CDR3 is TGTGCCAGCAGCCAAGTGGAGGGGGCGACTGAAGCTTTCTTT. Its protein product is CASSQVEGATEAFF.

This chain connects TRBV27 to TRBJ1-1; maybe TRBD1 (5 bases). With 6 bases removed from V and 8 bases from J, the gap between germline ends came to 28 bases. The CDR3 is 17 amino acids. Germline V gives CDR1 MNHEY, CDR2 SMNVEV (reference sequence). DNA for the CDR3: TGTGCCAGCAGCCGGCTGGGGGGGGGTAGAGGGGTGCGGGAAGCTTTCTTT. Translated, it gives CASSRLGGGRGVREAFF.

The V and J genes are TRBV11-2 and TRBJ1-5, with a weak D call TRBD1 (6 bases). CDR1 is SGHAT, CDR2 FQNNGV, per germline. V was clipped by 1 base and J by 6 bases, with 7 bases between them. The CDR3 runs to 13 residues. CDR3 DNA: TGTGCCAGCAGCTTAGGAGGGGGTCAGCCCCAGCATTTT. Its translation is CASSLGGGQPQHF.